A single sample gave rise to the 20 T cell receptor beta chains below, sequenced in a study of blood T cells in healthy people across ages. It was with a sample-barcoded 5' primer and a J-beta primer mix that a second PCR of roughly 7 to 12 cycles was run. MiXCR was run by TCRdb on the 5' RACE reads, yielding one entry per CDR3 protein. In the table there are 650,000 to 1,000,000 distinct CDR3 sequences, approximately 35% of which are singletons. The sequencing sample was made of blood. These TCRs come from a man between 18 and 29 years old in good health.

The chain is built from TRBV3-1 and TRBJ2-4; D possibly matches TRBD1 or TRBD2 (5 bases each). Per the germline V gene, CDR1 is LGHDT and CDR2 is YNNKEL (reference sequence). The V end lost 4 bases, the J end lost 3 bases, and 13 bases lay between the germline ends. The CDR3 has 15 residues. CDR3 amino acids: CASSRRVEGKNIQYF. The CDR3 nucleotides read TGTGCCAGCAGCCGCAGGGTCGAGGGCAAAAACATTCAGTACTTC.

This clonotype was picked up a small number of times. This rearrangement joins TRBV12-3 or TRBV12-4 to TRBJ1-5; no reliable D call. Deletions cut 6 bases from V and 1 base from J, with 10 bases between. This CDR3 is 14 amino acids long. The CDR3 bases are TGTGCCAGCAGCGGTGACGGGAGCAATCAGCCCCAGCATTTT. It translates to CASSGDGSNQPQHF.

This clonotype has ten or more counts. The chain has TRBV29-1 and TRBJ2-1; D is possibly TRBD2 (6 bases). From germline, CDR1 is SQVTM and CDR2 ANQGSEA. V lost 7 bases, J lost 2 bases, and 9 bases lay in between. The length of the CDR3 is 12 residues. DNA of the CDR3: TGCAGCGGCAGCGGGCCCTACAATGAGCAGTTCTTC. Protein product: CSGSGPYNEQFF.

This clonotype was picked up a small number of times. This chain uses TRBV10-3 with TRBJ1-5; the D is unclear. Germline CDR1 and CDR2: ENHRY and SYGVKD. Trimming pared 9 bases from V and 2 bases from J, leaving 14 bases between. This CDR3 comprises 14 residues. CDR3 in amino acids: CAIAKDGGNQPQHF. CDR3 sequence (DNA): TGTGCCATTGCCAAGGACGGGGGCAATCAGCCCCAGCATTTT.

This clonotype was detected only a few times. V gene TRBV9 combines with J gene TRBJ2-3, with D unclear. Germline lookup yields CDR1 SGDLS and CDR2 YYNGEE. Trimming cost V 4 bases and J 2 bases, with 17 bases left between them. There are 16 residues in the CDR3. CDR3 DNA: TGTGCCAGCAGCCCAACCGGTGGGTCCGTCACAGATACGCAGTATTTT. Its protein product is CASSPTGGSVTDTQYF.

Note on this clonotype: One junction end disagrees with the germline gene, perhaps due to a read error. The rearrangement links TRBV19 to TRBJ1-5; 7 bases map to TRBD1. Germline-derived CDR1 and CDR2 are LNHDA and SQIVND (reference sequence). CDR3 size: 15 residues. CDR3 region: CANSTTTGSNQPQHF. The CDR3 region has the DNA TGTGCCAATAGTACCACGACAGGGAGCAATCAGCCCCAGCATTTT.

This clonotype came up a few times. J is TRBJ1-1 and V is TRBV25-1; 9 nucleotides match TRBD1. The junction had 1 base not matched to a gene; V was cut back by 7 bases and J by 1 base. This CDR3 comprises 13 residues. Per germline, CDR1 MGHDK and CDR2 SYGVNS. The CDR3 DNA follows: TGTGCCAGCAAGGGACAGGGGAACACTGAAGCTTTCTTT. This translates into CASKGQGNTEAFF.

This clonotype was detected many times. The chain links TRBV12-3 or TRBV12-4 to TRBJ2-3, with 8 nucleotides matching TRBD1. V shed 7 bases, J shed 2 bases, and the junction held 5 bases outside the gene matches. This CDR3 comprises 14 residues. Written as DNA, the CDR3 is TGTGCCAGCACAACAGGGGGGAACACAGATACGCAGTATTTT. It encodes CASTTGGNTDTQYF.

V and J are TRBV4-1 and TRBJ1-2, with a tentative D call TRBD1 (5 bases). The CDR3 has 13 amino acids. Deletions cut 5 bases from V and 8 bases from J, with 15 bases between. CDR1 MGHRA and CDR2 YSYEKL come from the germline V gene. In DNA, the CDR3 is TGCGCCAGCAGCACAGAGGACCAGGGAGGCTACACCTTC. It encodes CASSTEDQGGYTF.

This clonotype has a handful of counts. This chain joins TRBV6-6 and TRBJ2-2; TRBD1 aligns across 7 bases. CDR1 is MNHNY, CDR2 SVGAGI, per germline (reference sequence). Trimming cost V 4 bases and J 5 bases; bases outside gene matches: 10. The CDR3 consists of 16 residues. The CDR3 coding sequence is TGTGCCAGCAGTTTCCCCCCCACAGGGGATACCGGGGAGCTGTTTTTT. Its protein is CASSFPPTGDTGELFF.

Ten or more counts support this clonotype. The V and J genes are TRBV20-1 and TRBJ2-7; tentatively, D is TRBD1 (5 bases). Germline-derived CDR1 and CDR2 are DFQATT and SNEGSKA (reference sequence). The CDR3 sequence is 14 residues long. V lost 2 bases to trimming and J lost 2 bases, with 13 bases between them. The CDR3 protein is CSARTPDSPYEQYF. The CDR3 DNA reads TGCAGTGCTAGAACCCCAGACAGCCCCTACGAGCAGTACTTC.

The chain joins TRBV20-1 to TRBJ2-4; D unclear. The J call may be in error: the DNA end matches TRBJ2-7 better. The CDR3 runs to 13 residues. CDR1 is DFQATT and CDR2 is SNEGSKA in the germline V gene (reference sequence). In DNA form, the CDR3 reads TGCAGTGCTAGAGTCTCGGACTCCTACGAGCAGTACTTC. It yields the protein CSARVSDSYEQYF.

The V and J genes are TRBV29-1 and TRBJ2-1; 7 bases match TRBD1. Gene TRBJ2-7 matches the end of the DNA better, so the J call may be wrong. The CDR3 has 14 residues. The germline V gene encodes CDR1 SQVTM and CDR2 ANQGSEA. The CDR3 sequence: CSVEGDSSYNEQYF. DNA for the CDR3: TGCAGCGTTGAAGGGGACAGCTCCTACAATGAGCAGTACTTC.

The chain links TRBV19 to TRBJ1-5; D is unclear. The CDR3 runs 16 residues. Looked up from germline, CDR1 is LNHDA and CDR2 is SQIVND (reference sequence). Trimming shortened V by 2 bases and J by 2 bases, and 13 bases separated the two germline ends. This CDR3 is CASSIRWSTGNQPQHF. The CDR3 region has the DNA TGTGCCAGTAGTATACGGTGGTCGACGGGCAATCAGCCCCAGCATTTT. Full variable domain (missing parts from reference TRBV19 and TRBJ1-5): DGGITQSPKYLFRKEGQNVTLSCEQNLNHDAMYWYRQDPGQGLRLIYYSQIVNDFQKGDIAEGYSVSREKKESFPLTVTSAQKNPTAFYLCASSIRWSTGNQPQHFGDGTRLSIL.

A word on this clonotype: Since a much larger clone is just one base distant, this may be a read error. This chain connects TRBV10-3 to TRBJ2-1, with D possibly TRBD2 on 5 matching bases. CDR1 and CDR2 (germline): ENHRY, SYGVKD. The CDR3 covers 13 residues. The CDR3 sequence is CAISKSQKLDEFF. In nucleotides, the CDR3 is TGTGCCATCAGTAAGTCCCAAAAACTAGACGAGTTCTTC.

The sample holds a few counts of this clonotype. The V call is TRBV5-1, the J call TRBJ2-5; 10 nucleotides line up with TRBD2. V gave up 1 base and J gave up 1 base; unmatched junction bases: 4. CDR1 SGHRS and CDR2 YFSETQ come from the germline V gene. This CDR3 is 16 amino acids long. CDR3 sequence reads: CASSLSQRGGQETQYF. The CDR3 nucleotides read TGCGCCAGCAGCTTGAGTCAGCGGGGGGGCCAAGAGACCCAGTACTTC.

The chain links TRBV20-1 to TRBJ1-5; 7 bases align to TRBD1. The CDR3 has 14 residues. Germline trimming cut 6 bases from V and 4 bases from J; bases unmatched to any gene: 9. Germline V CDR1 and CDR2: DFQATT, SNEGSKA (reference sequence). For the CDR3, the DNA is TGCAGTGCCGACACAGGGGATGGAAATCAGCCCCAGCATTTT. Encoded protein: CSADTGDGNQPQHF.

Many counts were recorded for this clonotype. This chain uses TRBV5-1 with TRBJ2-7, with D hard to call. Germline CDR1 SGHRS, CDR2 YFSETQ. The CDR3 contains 13 residues. V was trimmed by 2 bases and J by 4 bases, leaving 10 bases between them. CDR3 DNA sequence: TGCGCCAGCAGCTTTGACAAGGGTTACGAGCAGTACTTC. Its translation is CASSFDKGYEQYF.

The chain recombines TRBV6-2 or TRBV6-3 with TRBJ2-1; D possibly matches TRBD1 or TRBD2 (5 bases each). Germline V gives CDR1 MNHEY, CDR2 SVGEGT. Trimming removed 7 bases from V and 9 bases from J, with 13 bases in between. The CDR3 length is 12 residues. The CDR3 sequence is CASKRGVGEQFF. In nucleotides, the CDR3 is TGTGCCAGCAAACGGGGCGTCGGTGAGCAGTTCTTC.

Worth noting for this clonotype: A read error is possible here, since a much larger clone lies one base away. The genes are TRBV20-1 and TRBJ2-1; 7 bases agree with TRBD1. The CDR3 consists of 13 residues. With 1 base clipped from V and 10 bases from J, the junction kept 7 bases outside the gene matches. Germline CDR1 and CDR2: DFQATT and SNEGSKA (reference sequence). The CDR3 spells CSARVGTEYEQFF. CDR3 DNA sequence: TGCAGTGCTAGAGTAGGGACAGAATACGAGCAGTTCTTC.